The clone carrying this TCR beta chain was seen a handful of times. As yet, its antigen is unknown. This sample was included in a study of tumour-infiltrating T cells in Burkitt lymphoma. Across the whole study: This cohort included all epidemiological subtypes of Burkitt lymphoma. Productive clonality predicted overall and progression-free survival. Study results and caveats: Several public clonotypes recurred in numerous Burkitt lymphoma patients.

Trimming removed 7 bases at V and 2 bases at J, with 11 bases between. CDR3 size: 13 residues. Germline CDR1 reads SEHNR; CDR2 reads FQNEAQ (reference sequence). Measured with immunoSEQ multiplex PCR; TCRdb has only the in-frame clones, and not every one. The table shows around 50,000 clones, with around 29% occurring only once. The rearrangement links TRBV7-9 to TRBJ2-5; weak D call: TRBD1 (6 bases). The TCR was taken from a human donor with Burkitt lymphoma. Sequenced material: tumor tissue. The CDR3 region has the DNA TGTGCCAGCACCGTCGGACAGCAAGAGACCCAGTACTTC. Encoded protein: CASTVGQQETQYF.